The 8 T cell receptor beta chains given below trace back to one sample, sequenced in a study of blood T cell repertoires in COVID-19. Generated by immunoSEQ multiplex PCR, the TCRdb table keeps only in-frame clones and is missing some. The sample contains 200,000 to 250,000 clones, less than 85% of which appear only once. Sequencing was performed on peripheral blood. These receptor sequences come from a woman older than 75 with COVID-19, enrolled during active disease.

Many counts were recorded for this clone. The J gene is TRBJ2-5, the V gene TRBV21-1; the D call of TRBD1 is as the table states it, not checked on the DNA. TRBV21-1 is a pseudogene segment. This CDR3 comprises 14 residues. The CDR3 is CASSYRQVGRTQYF. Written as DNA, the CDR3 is TGTGCCAGCAGCTATCGACAGGTCGGTAGGACCCAGTACTTC.

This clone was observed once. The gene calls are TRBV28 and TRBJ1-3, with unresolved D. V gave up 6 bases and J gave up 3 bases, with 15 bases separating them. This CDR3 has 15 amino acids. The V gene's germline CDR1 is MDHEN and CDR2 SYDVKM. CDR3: CASRRPGLLGNTIYF. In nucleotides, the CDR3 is TGTGCCAGCAGACGGCCCGGACTACTTGGAAACACCATATATTTT.

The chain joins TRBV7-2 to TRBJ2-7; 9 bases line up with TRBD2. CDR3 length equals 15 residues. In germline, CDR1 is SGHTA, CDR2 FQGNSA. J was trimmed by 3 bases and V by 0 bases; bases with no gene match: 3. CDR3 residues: CASSLALAGFYEQYF. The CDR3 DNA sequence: TGTGCCAGCAGCTTAGCACTAGCGGGCTTCTACGAGCAGTACTTC. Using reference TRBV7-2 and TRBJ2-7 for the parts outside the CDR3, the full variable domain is GAGVSQSPSNKVTEKGKDVELRCDPISGHTALYWYRQSLGQGLEFLIYFQGNSAPDKSGLPSDRFSAERTGGSVSTLTIQRTQQEDSAVYLCASSLALAGFYEQYFGPGTRLTVT.

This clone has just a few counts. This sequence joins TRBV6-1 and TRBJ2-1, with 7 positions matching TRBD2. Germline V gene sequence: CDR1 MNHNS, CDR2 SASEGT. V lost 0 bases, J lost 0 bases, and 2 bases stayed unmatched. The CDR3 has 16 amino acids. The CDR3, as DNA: TGTGCCAGCAGTGAAGCAGCGGGAATCTCCTACAATGAGCAGTTCTTC. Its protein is CASSEAAGISYNEQFF.

CDR3 nucleotides: TGCGCCAGCAGCTTAGGGGGCGCGAGCACAGATACGCAGTATTTT. It yields the protein CASSLGGASTDTQYF. The V and J genes are TRBV5-1 and TRBJ2-3; 7 bases are shared with TRBD1. Losses at the gene ends were 2 bases for V and 0 bases for J; bases not matched to a gene: 3. This CDR3 comprises 15 residues. Germline assignment: CDR1 SGHRS and CDR2 YFSETQ.

CDR3 nucleotide sequence: TGTGCCAGCAGCTTAACAGCGAACACTGAAGCTTTCTTT. Protein: CASSLTANTEAFF. The V call is TRBV7-9, the J call TRBJ1-1; unclear D gene. This CDR3 comprises 13 residues. Germline values: CDR1 SEHNR, CDR2 FQNEAQ (reference sequence). The V gene lost 2 bases and the J gene lost 1 base, with 5 bases spanning the gap.

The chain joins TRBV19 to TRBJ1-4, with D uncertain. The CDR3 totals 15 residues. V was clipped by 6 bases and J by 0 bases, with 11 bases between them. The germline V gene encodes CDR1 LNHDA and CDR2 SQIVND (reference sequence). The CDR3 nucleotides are TGTGCCAGTAGCGCCAGGATGGCAACTAATGAAAAACTGTTTTTT. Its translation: CASSARMATNEKLFF.

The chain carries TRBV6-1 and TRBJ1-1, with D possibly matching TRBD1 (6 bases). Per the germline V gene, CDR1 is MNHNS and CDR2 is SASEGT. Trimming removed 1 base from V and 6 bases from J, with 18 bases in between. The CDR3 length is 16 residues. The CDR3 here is CASSEGGTNGWAEAFF. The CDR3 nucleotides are TGTGCCAGCAGTGAAGGAGGGACAAATGGGTGGGCTGAAGCTTTCTTT.